A selection of T cell receptor beta chains follows, all from one sample in a study of cytomegalovirus exposure and HLA in healthy donors. Method: immunoSEQ multiplex PCR; TCRdb's copy keeps in-frame clones and lacks some. The sample records approximately 91,000 clones, 86% being singletons. Material: PBMCs. The receptors were sampled from a man under 40 in good health and CMV-seropositive. Each CDR3 is given with its conserved first and last residue. D genes are given only for firm matches. Clone size is given for some rows only: seen once, a few or many times, or a class if the clone is expanded.

d_gene	j_gene	len	abundance	v_gene	CDR3nt	CDR3aa
NA	TRBJ2-7	14	NA	TRBV13	TGTGCCAGCAGCTCCCCCCTACGCTCCTACGAGCAGTACTTC	CASSSPLRSYEQYF
NA	TRBJ2-5	14	NA	TRBV18	TGTGCCAGCTCACCAACGGGAGAGGTAGAGACCCAGTACTTC	CASSPTGEVETQYF
NA	TRBJ1-1	15	once	TRBV7-2	TGTGCCAGCAGCTTAGGGGCCAGGAGGGAGGTTGAAGCTTTCTTT	CASSLGARREVEAFF
NA	TRBJ1-6	15	NA	TRBV30	TGTGCCTGGAGTGCCCGGGGGGTGGGCAATTCACCCCTCCACTTT	CAWSARGVGNSPLHF
TRBD1	TRBJ2-7	14	NA	TRBV28	TGTGCCAGCAGGGGACAGGGCTCATCCTACGAGCAGTACTTC	CASRGQGSSYEQYF
TRBD2	TRBJ2-1	16	NA	TRBV11-3	TGTGCCAGCAGCTTACGAGGGACTAGCGGGAGTAATGAGCAGTTCTTC	CASSLRGTSGSNEQFF
NA	TRBJ1-1	12	NA	TRBV28	TGTGCCAGCAGCACGAGGAGTCCCGAAGCTTTCTTT	CASSTRSPEAFF
TRBD1	TRBJ2-1	14	NA	TRBV11-2	TGTGCCAGCCAAGACAGGGTTGTATACAATGAGCAGTTCTTC	CASQDRVVYNEQFF
NA	TRBJ1-1	15	NA	TRBV5-1	TGCGCCAGCAGCGGGCAGGGACACCAGAACACTGAAGCTTTCTTT	CASSGQGHQNTEAFF
TRBD2	TRBJ2-2	15	NA	TRBV19	TGTGCCAGTAGCGGGGCTAGCGGGAACACCGGGGAGCTGTTTTTT	CASSGASGNTGELFF
NA	TRBJ2-3	16	NA	TRBV11-2	TGTGCCAGCAGCTTAGCGGGCAGGGGCGGCACAGATACGCAGTATTTT	CASSLAGRGGTDTQYF
TRBD1	TRBJ1-1	13	NA	TRBV27	TGTGCCAGCAGTTTGGGACAGGACACTGAAGCTTTCTTT	CASSLGQDTEAFF
NA	TRBJ1-1	12	few	TRBV7-7	TGTGCTAGCAGCACCAGCGCAGCTGAAGCTTTCTTT	CASSTSAAEAFF
TRBD2	TRBJ2-1	15	NA	TRBV6-5	TGTGCCAGCAGTTTCCTGGCGGGAGGTGGTAATGAGCAGTTCTTC	CASSFLAGGGNEQFF